Below are 7 T cell receptor beta chains sequenced from a single sample in a study of blood T cell repertoires in COVID-19. Assay: immunoSEQ multiplex PCR; the TCRdb copy retains only in-frame clones and omits some. The repertoire includes approximately 300,000 clones, approximately 88% of them detected once, and around 6.6% sits in the top ten. The material sequenced was peripheral blood. Every receptor here comes from a man aged 18 to 35 who had recovered from COVID-19.

The chain couples TRBV15 to TRBJ2-1; no firm D call. Trimming shortened V by 0 bases and J by 4 bases, and 13 bases separated the two germline ends. Germline lookup yields CDR1 LNHNV and CDR2 YYDKDF (reference sequence). There are 16 residues in the CDR3. CDR3 bases: TGTGCCACCAGCAGAGATAAGCTTCGGGTGTACAATGAGCAGTTCTTC. Amino acid sequence: CATSRDKLRVYNEQFF.

The chain recombines TRBV5-5 with TRBJ2-1, with D unresolved. This CDR3 spans 17 amino acids. Trimming left V 1 base short and J 10 bases short, with 24 bases between. CDR1 and CDR2 from the germline V gene are SGHKS and YYEKEE (reference sequence). CDR3 DNA: TGTGCCAGCAGCTTGACGTTCCGACCAGAGGATTCACGAGAGCAGTTCTTC. Translation gives CASSLTFRPEDSREQFF.

This chain joins TRBV19 and TRBJ1-3; a possible D gene is TRBD1 (5 bases). The CDR3 has 18 amino acids. In germline, CDR1 is LNHDA, CDR2 SQIVND (reference sequence). The V end lost 0 bases, the J end lost 0 bases, and 15 bases lay between the germline ends. This chain's CDR3 is CASSIDSPGLNSGNTIYF. The DNA of the CDR3 is TGTGCCAGTAGTATAGATTCGCCGGGACTGAACTCTGGAAACACCATATATTTT.

This clone was seen only once. This rearrangement joins TRBV7-9 to TRBJ2-3; weak D call: TRBD2 (6 bases). The CDR3 consists of 16 residues. Trimming cost V 0 bases and J 6 bases, with 16 bases left between them. Per the germline V gene, CDR1 is SEHNR and CDR2 is FQNEAQ (reference sequence). CDR3 loop: CASSLAIGGSFDTQYF. DNA for the CDR3: TGTGCCAGCAGCTTAGCGATCGGGGGAAGCTTCGATACGCAGTATTTT.

This chain joins TRBV5-5 and TRBJ2-7; 8 bases are shared with TRBD1. The CDR3 sequence is 13 residues long. Germline V gene data show CDR1 as SGHKS and CDR2 as YYEKEE (reference sequence). After removal of 7 bases from V and 2 bases from J, the junction contained 5 bases not matched to a gene. The chain's CDR3 is CASVGTGTYEQYF. The CDR3 DNA follows: TGTGCCAGCGTTGGGACAGGAACCTACGAGCAGTACTTC. The full variable domain, with the rest looked up from reference TRBV5-5 and TRBJ2-7, is DAGVTQSPTHLIKTRGQQVTLRCSPISGHKSVSWYQQVLGQGPQFIFQYYEKEERGRGNFPDRFSARQFPNYSSELNVNALLLGDSALYLCASVGTGTYEQYFGPGTRLTVT.

The V call is TRBV19, the J call TRBJ2-2; D gene ambiguous. The V end was cut by 2 bases, the J end by 7 bases, with 14 bases between. The germline gives CDR1 LNHDA, CDR2 SQIVND (reference sequence). This CDR3 is built from 15 residues. The CDR3 nucleotides read TGTGCCAGTAGTATATATACTCGTGGAGTCGGGGAGCTGTTTTTT. Its protein product is CASSIYTRGVGELFF.

The V and J genes are TRBV12-5 and TRBJ1-1, with 8 bases matching TRBD1. This CDR3 has 17 residues. The junction had 14 bases not matched to a gene; V was cut back by 2 bases and J by 6 bases. CDR1 and CDR2 (germline): LGHNT, FRNRAP. The DNA for the CDR3 is TGTGCTAGTGGTTTGCCCCACCAGGGGCAGGGGGCCTCTGAAGCTTTCTTT. It translates to CASGLPHQGQGASEAFF.